This TCR beta chain was profiled in a study of regulatory T cells in long-lasting Graves disease. Study at large: Patients newly diagnosed with Graves' had been on antithyroid drugs for under 3 months.

Documented time point: newly diagnosed GD, antithyroid drugs for less than 3 months. Generation of the TCR library employed RNA extracted from PBMCs. In regard to this clonotype: As yet, its antigen is unknown.

Study results and caveats: Persistent patients had more shared public clonotypes (roughly 2,700) than new patients (roughly 900). Persistent disease exhibited a predilection for TRBV28, TRBJ1-2 and TRBJ2-5.

The V gene's germline CDR1 is GTSNPN and CDR2 SVGIG (reference sequence). The germline V and J ends were trimmed by 7 bases and 1 base, with 13 bases remaining between them. This CDR3 spans 13 amino acids. With iRepertoire HTBI primers and Arm-PCR of CDR3 regions, TCR beta libraries were built. TCRdb reprocessed the multiplex PCR reads with MiXCR, giving one entry per CDR3 protein. The sample lists 450,000 to 700,000 distinct CDR3 sequences, 13% occurring once. These same data were also listed under a study on T cells in Graves' hyperthyroidism and ophthalmopathy.

The sequence came from a man aged 25 to 40 with Graves disease. The sample here was peripheral blood mononuclear cells (PBMCs), taken at new diagnosis, from a patient treated with antithyroid drugs. The chain recombines TRBV30 with TRBJ1-1; weak D call: TRBD1 (5 bases). CDR3 in DNA: TGTGCCTACTCAGGGATTGGGAACACTGAAGCTTTCTTT. Protein product: CAYSGIGNTEAFF. Drawing the rest from reference TRBV30 and TRBJ1-1, the complete variable domain is SQTIHQWPATLVQPVGSPLSLECTVEGTSNPNLYWYRQAAGRGLQLLFYSVGIGQISSEVPQNLSASRPQDRQFILSSKKLLLSDSGFYLCAYSGIGNTEAFFGQGTRLTVV.